This section outlines one T cell receptor (beta chain) sequence together with its context. The data belong to a study of blood T cell repertoires in COVID-19. Study information: The cDNA or gDNA used as material had been derived from T cells, B-cell-depleted T cells, or PBMCs.

Clones were sequenced by immunoSEQ multiplex PCR, and TCRdb holds only the in-frame ones, with some missing. The repertoire holds 150,000 to 200,000 clones, with more than 75% as singletons. CDR3 length: 14 amino acids. The germline CDR1 and CDR2 sequences are MNHEY and SMNVEV (reference sequence). The V and J ends lost 4 bases and 2 bases, in that order; junction bases with no gene match: 4. This TCR was recovered from a man between 35 and 55 years old with active or convalescent COVID-19. This sequence joins TRBV27 and TRBJ2-7, with TRBD1 matching 8 bases. The sequenced sample was peripheral blood. CDR3 loop: CASSWDRTAYEQYF. CDR3 coding DNA: TGTGCCAGCAGTTGGGACAGGACTGCCTACGAGCAGTACTTC.